This entry lists 14 T cell receptor beta chains sequenced from one sample in a study. TCRdb reanalysed the 5' RACE reads using MiXCR and keeps one entry per CDR3 protein. The data show around 9,600 distinct CDR3 sequences, 34% seen once. Cells sorted as Tregs were CD4+, CD25+ and CD127-/low. Sequenced: Tregs sorted from blood. The receptors derive from a female donor with breast cancer.

V gene TRBV28 combines with J gene TRBJ2-3, with 7 bases matching TRBD1. Unmatched junction bases numbered 17, after V lost 7 bases and J lost 10 bases. The CDR3 sequence is 15 residues long. Per germline, CDR1 MDHEN and CDR2 SYDVKM. CDR3 coding DNA: TGTGCCAGCACCCAACGACAGGGCTCCAATTCCGCGCAGTATTTT. The encoded protein is CASTQRQGSNSAQYF.

The J gene is TRBJ2-1, the V gene TRBV29-1; 7 bases are shared with TRBD2. The CDR3 is made up of 12 amino acids. The V and J ends lost 7 bases and 3 bases, in that order; junction bases with no gene match: 3. Germline assignment: CDR1 SQVTM and CDR2 ANQGSEA. The CDR3 nucleotides read TGCAGCGGGGGGGAGGGCTACAATGAGCAGTTCTTC. It yields the protein CSGGEGYNEQFF.

This clonotype was seen more than once but under ten times. The V and J genes are TRBV6-2 or TRBV6-3 and TRBJ1-4; 9 positions match TRBD1. This CDR3 has 14 residues. Germline CDR1 reads MNHEY; CDR2 reads SVGEGT. Trimming took 5 bases from V and 7 from J; bases not matched to a gene: 5. The CDR3 here is CASSDGQGSEKLFF. CDR3 coding DNA: TGTGCCAGCAGTGACGGACAGGGGAGTGAAAAACTGTTTTTT.

For this clonotype: A much larger clone differs from this one at a single base, so this may be a read error. The chain uses TRBV5-4 and TRBJ1-1; D possibly corresponds to TRBD1 (5 bases). The length of the CDR3 is 14 residues. Germline CDR1 reads SGHNT; CDR2 reads YYREEE (reference sequence). CDR3 protein: CASSPGRDATEASF. The DNA of the CDR3 is TGTGCCAGCAGCCCCGGCAGGGACGCCACTGAAGCTTCCTTT.

The sample holds a few counts of this clonotype. Relative to the germline gene, one junction end is altered; a read error may explain this. The rearrangement links TRBV30 to TRBJ2-7; 9 bases agree with TRBD1. Germline assignment: CDR1 GTSNPN and CDR2 SVGIG (reference sequence). This CDR3 contains 12 residues. This CDR3 is CAWSVRGTGLIF. The CDR3 DNA follows: TGTGCCTGGAGTGTTCGAGGGACAGGGTTAATCTTC.

This clonotype turned up a few times. The V gene is TRBV7-2, the J gene TRBJ2-1; D is perhaps TRBD1 (5 bases). Germline-derived CDR1 and CDR2 are SGHTA and FQGNSA. Trimming cost V 8 bases and J 4 bases, with 15 bases left between them. CDR3 length: 14 residues. CDR3 bases: TGTGCCAGCGGACGGACAAGGGGATACAATGAGCAGTTCTTC. Translating gives CASGRTRGYNEQFF.

The chain carries TRBV24-1 and TRBJ1-5, with 7 bases identical to TRBD1. This CDR3 spans 16 amino acids. The J segment lost 4 bases and the V segment lost 4 bases, leaving 9 bases of the junction unmatched. Germline-derived CDR1 and CDR2 are KGHDR and SFDVKD. The CDR3 DNA reads TGTGCCACCAGTGACGGCGGCAGGGGGAGGAATCAGCCCCAGCATTTT. Translating it yields CATSDGGRGRNQPQHF.

To note about this clonotype: A much larger clone sits a single nucleotide away, making a read error possible. The V gene is TRBV20-1, the J gene TRBJ2-7; D might be TRBD2 (5 bases). Trimming removed 3 bases from V and 7 bases from J, with 13 bases in between. This CDR3 contains 12 residues. CDR1 is DFQATT and CDR2 is SNEGSKA in the germline V gene (reference sequence). CDR3 region: CSASLAPREQYV. CDR3 sequence (DNA): TGCAGTGCTAGTTTAGCGCCGAGGGAGCAGTACGTC.

The rearrangement uses TRBV12-3 or TRBV12-4 and TRBJ2-5; 12 bases agree with TRBD2. Trimming cost V 5 bases and J 3 bases; bases outside gene matches: 1. The CDR3 contains 14 residues. CDR3 region: CASSRTSGEETQYF. The DNA for the CDR3 is TGTGCCAGCAGTCGGACTAGCGGGGAAGAGACCCAGTACTTC.

The chain has TRBV20-1 and TRBJ2-7; TRBD2 aligns across 8 bases. CDR1 and CDR2 (germline): DFQATT, SNEGSKA (reference sequence). The length of the CDR3 is 11 residues. V dropped 6 bases and J dropped 9; count of bases not matched to a gene: 7. CDR3 residues: CSASSGTWQYF. In DNA form, the CDR3 reads TGCAGTGCGAGTAGCGGGACTTGGCAGTACTTC.

This clonotype was detected only a few times. The rearrangement uses TRBV20-1 and TRBJ1-1; TRBD1 might be the D (6 bases). Germline CDR1 reads DFQATT; CDR2 reads SNEGSKA (reference sequence). V lost 3 bases and J 1 base, leaving 18 bases between the germline ends. The CDR3 totals 16 residues. CDR3: CSASRGAQSANTEAFF. The CDR3 nucleotides are TGCAGTGCTAGTAGGGGGGCGCAGTCAGCGAACACTGAAGCTTTCTTT.

This chain joins TRBV5-1 and TRBJ2-1, with a weak D call TRBD2 (6 bases). This CDR3 contains 13 residues. The germline V and J ends were trimmed by 4 bases and 3 bases, with 8 bases remaining between them. Germline CDR1 is SGHRS and CDR2 is YFSETQ. The CDR3 DNA sequence: TGCGCCAGCAGCCCGGACTACTACAATGAGCAGTTCTTC. Encoded protein: CASSPDYYNEQFF.

The chain employs TRBV3-1 and TRBJ2-7; no clear D gene. The CDR3 totals 13 residues. Germline CDR1 and CDR2: LGHDT and YNNKEL (reference sequence). V was trimmed by 3 bases and J by 2 bases, leaving 8 bases between them. The chain's CDR3 is CASSHRQAYEQYF. CDR3 in DNA: TGTGCCAGCAGCCATCGTCAGGCCTACGAGCAGTACTTC.

This clonotype has only one observation. A read error is possible here, since a much larger clone lies one base away. The genes are TRBV6-2 or TRBV6-3 and TRBJ1-1; D is unresolved. This CDR3 is 15 amino acids long. Germline loops: CDR1 MNHEY, CDR2 SVGEGT. CDR3 sequence reads: CASSFIRLRRTGAFF. CDR3 bases: TGTGCCAGCAGTTTTATAAGGTTACGGCGCACTGGAGCTTTCTTT.